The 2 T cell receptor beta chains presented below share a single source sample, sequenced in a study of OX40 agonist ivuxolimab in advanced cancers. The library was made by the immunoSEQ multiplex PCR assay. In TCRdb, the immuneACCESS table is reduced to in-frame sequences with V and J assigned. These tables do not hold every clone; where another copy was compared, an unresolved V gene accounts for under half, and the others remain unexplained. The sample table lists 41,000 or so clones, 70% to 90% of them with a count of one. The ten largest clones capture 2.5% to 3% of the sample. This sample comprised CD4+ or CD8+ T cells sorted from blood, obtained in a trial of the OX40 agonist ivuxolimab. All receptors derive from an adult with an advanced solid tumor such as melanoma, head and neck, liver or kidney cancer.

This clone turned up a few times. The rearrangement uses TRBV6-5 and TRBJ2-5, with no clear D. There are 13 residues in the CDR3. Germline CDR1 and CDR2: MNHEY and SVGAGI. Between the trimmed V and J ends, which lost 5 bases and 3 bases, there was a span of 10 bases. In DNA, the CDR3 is TGTGCCAGCAGTCTTCGGACCGAAGAGACCCAGTACTTC. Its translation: CASSLRTEETQYF.

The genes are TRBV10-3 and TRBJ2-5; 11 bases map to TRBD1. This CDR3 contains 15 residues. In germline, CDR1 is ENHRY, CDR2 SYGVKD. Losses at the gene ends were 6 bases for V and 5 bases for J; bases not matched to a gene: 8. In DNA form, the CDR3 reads TGTGCCATCAGCGCCTGGGACAGGGGGGGGGAGACCCAGTACTTC. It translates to CAISAWDRGGETQYF.